A selection of T cell receptor beta chains follows, all from one sample in a study of blood T cell repertoires in COVID-19. The table came from immunoSEQ multiplex PCR; TCRdb's copy has only in-frame clones and leaves some out. Of about 240,000 clones listed, around 84% are singletons. The sample was peripheral blood. These receptors originate from a young woman with acute or convalescent COVID-19. Each CDR3 is given with its conserved first and last residue. Fields, in order: clone size, V gene, CDR3 protein. Where a row states a size, it is once, few, many or the class of an expanded clone; other rows omit it.

clone size: -; V gene: TRBV9; CDR3 protein: CASSAAVSAYNEQFF
clone size: -; V gene: TRBV11-2; CDR3 protein: CASKTLRGANEKLFF
clone size: medium-sized; V gene: TRBV10-3; CDR3 protein: CAAATGDSNQPQHF
clone size: -; V gene: TRBV4-1; CDR3 protein: CASSQDYRDSPAYEQYF
clone size: -; V gene: TRBV5-1; CDR3 protein: CASSLVPGGRAGEQFF
clone size: -; V gene: TRBV18; CDR3 protein: CASSGQGQNLNQPQHF
clone size: -; V gene: TRBV3-1/TRBV3-2; CDR3 protein: CASSPGGNSPLHF
clone size: -; V gene: TRBV9; CDR3 protein: CASSWGGESNEQFF
clone size: -; V gene: TRBV6-5; CDR3 protein: CASSYDRATYEQYF
clone size: -; V gene: TRBV7-9; CDR3 protein: CASSLMQDSYNEQFF
clone size: -; V gene: TRBV14; CDR3 protein: CASSHLQGPNTGELFF
clone size: many; V gene: TRBV7-9; CDR3 protein: CASSFQGQYSPLHF
clone size: -; V gene: TRBV27; CDR3 protein: CASSLSTPGYGYTF
clone size: few; V gene: TRBV19; CDR3 protein: CASSIESAMNTEAFF
clone size: -; V gene: TRBV4-3; CDR3 protein: CASSQGRAGASYEQYF
clone size: -; V gene: TRBV4-2; CDR3 protein: CASSQEVNTDGNTIYF
clone size: -; V gene: TRBV28; CDR3 protein: CASSTIQGALGEAFF
clone size: -; V gene: TRBV7-9; CDR3 protein: CASSSWDRAIYGYTF
clone size: -; V gene: TRBV7-2; CDR3 protein: CASSLEGVMNTEAFF
clone size: -; V gene: TRBV28; CDR3 protein: CASSVLTRQETQYF
clone size: -; V gene: TRBV7-8; CDR3 protein: CASSSSGDNYGYTF
clone size: -; V gene: TRBV4-3; CDR3 protein: CASSHTWTDEKLFF
clone size: -; V gene: TRBV5-1; CDR3 protein: CASSSGLWGADTQYF
clone size: -; V gene: TRBV4-2; CDR3 protein: CASSQDGGGRVRYEQYF